This T cell receptor (beta chain) was retrieved from a study of neurological immune-mediated disorders. Points from the study as a whole: HTLV-1-associated myelopathy ranked highest for TCR clonal expansion and multiple sclerosis lowest, beneath healthy controls.

TCRdb reprocessed the 5' RACE reads with MiXCR, giving one entry per CDR3 protein. The data show about 71,000 distinct CDR3 sequences, with 10% seen just once and 9.5% to 10% held by the top ten. Time point here: longitudinal time-point 1 (baseline). Libraries used 2 million unsorted PBMCs kept frozen in RNAlater. This clonotype has a count of ten or more. Its cognate antigen is unknown. Germline CDR1 reads SQVTM; CDR2 reads ANQGSEA. This CDR3 contains 13 residues. The ends were cut back, 3 bases at V and 7 bases at J, with 15 bases in the middle. The sequenced material came from PBMCs. The TCR comes from a young man in good health. The chain is built from TRBV29-1 and TRBJ2-5; D perhaps matches TRBD2 (6 bases). The CDR3 nucleotides read TGCAGCGTTGAGGAGGGCAGCCGGGGGACCCAGTACTTC. Protein: CSVEEGSRGTQYF. The full variable domain, its missing parts supplied by reference TRBV29-1 and TRBJ2-5, is SAVISQKPSRDICQRGTSLTIQCQVDSQVTMMFWYRQQPGQSLTLIATANQGSEATYESGFVIDKFPISRPNLTFSTLTVSNMSPEDSSIYLCSVEEGSRGTQYFGPGTRLLVL.